The entry below describes one T cell receptor (beta chain). Its target is unknown. These data are taken from a study of glioma-infiltrating T cells. Study summary: WHO grade II oligodendrogliomas or astrocytomas, plus non-recurrent WHO grade IV glioblastomas, were sampled. Blood libraries targeted roughly 4.5- to 10-fold coverage of 850,000 to 1,000,000 T cells. Study outcomes and limitations: Shared blood CDR3 signature motifs marked patients with low tissue-blood divergence. CDR3 overlap between tissue and blood was very small.

The V gene lost 2 bases and the J gene lost 1 base, with 11 bases spanning the gap. The length of the CDR3 is 16 residues. CDR1 is SGHTA, CDR2 FQGNSA, per germline. The iRepertoire nested amplicon-rescue multiplex PCR amplified TCR alpha and beta CDR3s from RNA. TCRdb fed the multiplex PCR reads into MiXCR, producing one record per CDR3 protein. The table lists fewer than 500,000 distinct CDR3 sequences, roughly two fifths of them singletons. This TCR was sampled from a human donor with low-grade glioma or glioblastoma, undergoing nonglioma brain surgery, or in good health (not recorded which). The chain employs TRBV7-2 and TRBJ2-2; D possibly corresponds to TRBD1 (5 bases). Sequenced input: glioma tissue, nonneoplastic brain tissue, or PBMCs (not recorded which). In DNA, the CDR3 is TGTGCCAGCAGCTTAAAGGGGCACCTGAACACCGGGGAGCTGTTTTTT. Residues: CASSLKGHLNTGELFF. The whole variable domain, filled in from reference TRBV7-2 and TRBJ2-2, reads GAGVSQSPSNKVTEKGKDVELRCDPISGHTALYWYRQSLGQGLEFLIYFQGNSAPDKSGLPSDRFSAERTGGSVSTLTIQRTQQEDSAVYLCASSLKGHLNTGELFFGEGSRLTVL.